The subject of this entry is one T cell receptor beta chain. Its antigen is undetermined. The data belong to a study of T cell responses to AZD1222 COVID-19 vaccine. V shed 4 bases and J shed 7 bases, with 24 bases lying between them. Germline values: CDR1 SGHNT, CDR2 YYREEE (reference sequence). The CDR3 consists of 16 residues. The protocol was immunoSEQ multiplex PCR, while the TCRdb copy is restricted to in-frame clones and leaves out a portion. This sample has some 70,000 clones, with 75% to 85% found just once. Overall study results and limits: With two AZD1222 doses given, Spike-specific TCR breadth and depth both rose.

The sample here was peripheral blood, taken 28 days after the second AZD1222 dose. This sequence joins TRBV5-4 and TRBJ2-7; tentative D call: TRBD1 (6 bases). The receptor comes from an adult who received the AZD1222 COVID-19 vaccine. In DNA form, the CDR3 reads TGTGCCAGCAGCGAATACCCCAGGGGACCCAGTGGGGAGCAGTACTTC. This gives the protein CASSEYPRGPSGEQYF.